This record covers a single T cell receptor beta chain. Assay used: immunoSEQ multiplex PCR; TCRdb lists only in-frame clones, some missing. This table has nearly 90,000 clones, approximately 75% appearing once. The data belong to a study of blood T cell repertoires in COVID-19. Turning to the study itself: Acute and convalescent COVID-19 specimens originated in the United States, Italy and Spain. Sources were T cells, B-cell-depleted T cells, or PBMCs; the material itself was cDNA or gDNA.

There are 18 residues in the CDR3. CDR1 and CDR2 (germline): SGDLS, YYNGEE. After removal of 0 bases from V and 4 bases from J, the junction contained 13 bases not matched to a gene. This clonotype originated in a woman of 80 years or more with acute or convalescent COVID-19. The sequencing input was peripheral blood. The gene calls are TRBV9 and TRBJ2-3, with 8 nucleotides matching TRBD2. The CDR3 nucleotides are TGTGCCAGCAGCGTAGGAAGCCTAGCGGGTCCTATTTCAGATACGCAGTATTTT. Its protein product is CASSVGSLAGPISDTQYF.